The present entry profiles one TCR beta chain with its context. Its antigen is currently unknown. Clones were read by immunoSEQ multiplex PCR, and TCRdb kept only the in-frame ones, dropping some. The table lists roughly 30,000 clones, approximately 87% of them singletons. This sample is part of a study of OX40 agonist ivuxolimab in advanced cancers. Study in general: Patients were infused with ivuxolimab every 2 weeks at 0.01 to 10 mg/kg.

Study-wide points: On average, a greater number of expanded clones characterised CD8+ T cells relative to CD4+.

The CDR3 covers 15 residues. The germline V gene encodes CDR1 SGHRS and CDR2 YFSETQ. V was pared by 3 bases and J by 1 base, with 13 bases between. This TCR came from an adult with an advanced solid tumor such as melanoma, head and neck, liver or kidney cancer. The chain uses TRBV5-1 and TRBJ2-5, with D tentatively TRBD1 (6 bases). The sequencing here drew on CD4+ or CD8+ T cells sorted from blood, taken in a trial of the OX40 agonist ivuxolimab. CDR3 nucleotides: TGCGCCAGCAGCTCCCGGGACACCGGCCAAGAGACCCAGTACTTC. Translation: CASSSRDTGQETQYF.